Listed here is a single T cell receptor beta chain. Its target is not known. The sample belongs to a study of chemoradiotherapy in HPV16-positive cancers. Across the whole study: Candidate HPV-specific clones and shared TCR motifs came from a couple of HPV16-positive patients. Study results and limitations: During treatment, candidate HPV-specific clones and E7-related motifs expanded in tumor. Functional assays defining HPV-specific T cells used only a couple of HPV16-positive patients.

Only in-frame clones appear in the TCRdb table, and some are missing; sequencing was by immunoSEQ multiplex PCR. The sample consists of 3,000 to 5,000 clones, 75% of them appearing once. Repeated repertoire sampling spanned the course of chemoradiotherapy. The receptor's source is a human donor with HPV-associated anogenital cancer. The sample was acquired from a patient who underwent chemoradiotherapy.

The CDR3: CASSLDYRGYGYTF. CDR3 in DNA: TGTGCCAGCAGCTTAGATTACAGGGGCTATGGCTACACCTTC. The genes are TRBV11-2 and TRBJ1-2; TRBD1 agrees at 7 bases. Germline CDR1 SGHAT, CDR2 FQNNGV. The V segment lost 0 bases and the J segment 4 bases; nucleotides outside the gene matches: 2. The length of the CDR3 is 14 residues.